A selection of T cell receptor beta chains follows, all from one sample in a study of blood T cell repertoires in COVID-19. Method: immunoSEQ multiplex PCR; TCRdb's copy keeps in-frame clones and lacks some. This sample has about 670,000 clones, with about 90% found just once. The sequencing input was peripheral blood. The receptors stem from a woman aged 18-29 years with acute or convalescent COVID-19. Each CDR3 is given with its conserved first and last residue. The D gene is left open where the match is weak. Where a row states a size, it is once, few, many or the class of an expanded clone; other rows omit it.

d_call: NA; clone_size: NA; v_call: TRBV13; j_call: TRBJ1-1; cdr3_nt: TGTGCCAGCAGCTTAGAAAGGGGGAACACTGAAGCTTTCTTT; cdr3_aa: CASSLERGNTEAFF
d_call: TRBD1; clone_size: NA; v_call: TRBV27; j_call: TRBJ1-1; cdr3_nt: TGTGCCAGCAGTATAAGGGGGCTGGGGACTGAAGCTTTCTTT; cdr3_aa: CASSIRGLGTEAFF
d_call: NA; clone_size: NA; v_call: TRBV7-2; j_call: TRBJ2-6; cdr3_nt: TGTGCCAGCAGCCCCCAGGTTTTCGTGAGCTCTGGGGCCAACGTCCTGACTTTC; cdr3_aa: CASSPQVFVSSGANVLTF
d_call: TRBD1; clone_size: once; v_call: TRBV20-1; j_call: TRBJ1-1; cdr3_nt: TGCAGTGCTATGCGACAGGGTGAAGCTTTCTTT; cdr3_aa: CSAMRQGEAFF
d_call: NA; clone_size: NA; v_call: TRBV9; j_call: TRBJ2-7; cdr3_nt: TGTGCCAGCAGCCCACCTCAGAAGTCCTACGAGCAGTACTTC; cdr3_aa: CASSPPQKSYEQYF
d_call: NA; clone_size: NA; v_call: TRBV4-1; j_call: TRBJ1-1; cdr3_nt: TGCGCCAGCAGCCATTGGGTATCGGGGAACACTGAAGCTTTCTTT; cdr3_aa: CASSHWVSGNTEAFF
d_call: NA; clone_size: NA; v_call: TRBV4-3; j_call: TRBJ2-1; cdr3_nt: TGCGCCAGCAGCCAAGGGGGAGGATACAATGAGCAGTTCTTC; cdr3_aa: CASSQGGGYNEQFF
d_call: TRBD2; clone_size: NA; v_call: TRBV4-3; j_call: TRBJ2-3; cdr3_nt: TGCGCCAGCAGCCAAGATCCAGCGGGGGTTTCAGATACGCAGTATTTT; cdr3_aa: CASSQDPAGVSDTQYF
d_call: NA; clone_size: NA; v_call: TRBV27; j_call: TRBJ1-2; cdr3_nt: TGTGCCAGCAGTTTTACGCCCAGACAGGCCTCCTACTTC; cdr3_aa: CASSFTPRQASYF
d_call: TRBD1; clone_size: NA; v_call: TRBV19; j_call: TRBJ1-2; cdr3_nt: TGTGCCAGTAGTTTGCCGGGACAGACCTTCTATGGCTACACCTTC; cdr3_aa: CASSLPGQTFYGYTF
d_call: NA; clone_size: NA; v_call: TRBV6-5; j_call: TRBJ1-1; cdr3_nt: TGTGCCAGCAGTCTTCTCGGCAGGCCCAACACTGAAGCTTTCTTT; cdr3_aa: CASSLLGRPNTEAFF
d_call: TRBD1; clone_size: NA; v_call: TRBV4-3; j_call: TRBJ1-5; cdr3_nt: TGCGCCAGCAGCCTGGACAGGGGGACCAATCAGCCCCAGCATTTT; cdr3_aa: CASSLDRGTNQPQHF
d_call: NA; clone_size: NA; v_call: TRBV18; j_call: TRBJ1-1; cdr3_nt: TGTGCCAGCTCACCGCTCCAGGGGAACACTGAAGCTTTCTTT; cdr3_aa: CASSPLQGNTEAFF
d_call: NA; clone_size: once; v_call: TRBV28; j_call: TRBJ1-1; cdr3_nt: TGTGCCAGCAGTTTAGGGACATCGAGATCTCTGGGCACTGAAGCTTTCTTT; cdr3_aa: CASSLGTSRSLGTEAFF
d_call: TRBD1; clone_size: NA; v_call: TRBV5-1; j_call: TRBJ1-3; cdr3_nt: TGCGCCAGCAGCTTGGACGCTACCGGGACAGGGGTTGGAAACACCATATATTTT; cdr3_aa: CASSLDATGTGVGNTIYF
d_call: NA; clone_size: NA; v_call: TRBV6-6; j_call: TRBJ1-6; cdr3_nt: TGTGCCAGCAGCAAGACAGGAACAGGCCTTAATTCACCCCTCCACTTT; cdr3_aa: CASSKTGTGLNSPLHF
d_call: NA; clone_size: few; v_call: TRBV19; j_call: TRBJ1-1; cdr3_nt: TGTGCCAGTAGTACTCAGAAAATGAACACTGAAGCTTTCTTT; cdr3_aa: CASSTQKMNTEAFF
d_call: NA; clone_size: NA; v_call: TRBV11-2; j_call: TRBJ1-6; cdr3_nt: TGTGCCAGCAGCTCCCCGAATTCACCCCTCCACTTT; cdr3_aa: CASSSPNSPLHF
d_call: NA; clone_size: NA; v_call: TRBV2; j_call: TRBJ2-7; cdr3_nt: TGTGCCAGCAGTGGGGACACCCGCTCCTACGAGCAGTACTTC; cdr3_aa: CASSGDTRSYEQYF
d_call: TRBD1; clone_size: NA; v_call: TRBV19; j_call: TRBJ1-2; cdr3_nt: TGTGCCAGTACACGCCGGGACAGGGAAGGTGCCAACTATGGCTACACCTTC; cdr3_aa: CASTRRDREGANYGYTF
d_call: NA; clone_size: NA; v_call: TRBV10-3; j_call: TRBJ2-7; cdr3_nt: TGTGCCATCAGTGGTTTACAGGCCTCCTACGAGCAGTACTTC; cdr3_aa: CAISGLQASYEQYF
d_call: NA; clone_size: NA; v_call: TRBV21-1; j_call: TRBJ2-2; cdr3_nt: TGTGCCAGCAGCAACAGGGAGAACACCGGGGAGCTGTTTTTT; cdr3_aa: CASSNRENTGELFF
d_call: TRBD1; clone_size: NA; v_call: TRBV7-6; j_call: TRBJ1-2; cdr3_nt: TGTGCCAGCAGCCCACCCCCCGGGACAGGGGGCGACCCCTATGGCTACACCTTC; cdr3_aa: CASSPPPGTGGDPYGYTF
d_call: NA; clone_size: NA; v_call: TRBV5-6; j_call: TRBJ2-7; cdr3_nt: TGTGCCAGCAGCTTGCGAGGGGGAACGTACTTC; cdr3_aa: CASSLRGGTYF
d_call: NA; clone_size: NA; v_call: TRBV18; j_call: TRBJ1-3; cdr3_nt: TGTGCCAGCTCAGTCGAGGCCTCTGGAAACACCATATATTTT; cdr3_aa: CASSVEASGNTIYF
d_call: TRBD1; clone_size: NA; v_call: TRBV5-1; j_call: TRBJ2-2; cdr3_nt: TGCGCCAGCAGCGACGACAGGGCGCGAGGTACCGGGGAGCTGTTTTTT; cdr3_aa: CASSDDRARGTGELFF
d_call: NA; clone_size: once; v_call: TRBV30; j_call: TRBJ1-5; cdr3_nt: TGTGCCTGGAGTGTAGAGGAGGGAGGTCTGGGCAATCAGCCCCAGCATTTT; cdr3_aa: CAWSVEEGGLGNQPQHF
d_call: NA; clone_size: NA; v_call: TRBV9; j_call: TRBJ2-2; cdr3_nt: TGTGCCAGCAGCGCCTTGAGGGGAACAGGGCCACGGGTCACCGGGGAGCTGTTTTTT; cdr3_aa: CASSALRGTGPRVTGELFF
d_call: TRBD1; clone_size: few; v_call: TRBV3-1/TRBV3-2; j_call: TRBJ1-4; cdr3_nt: TGTGCCAGCAGCGACACTATAGGGGGCGCCTTGGATGAAAAACTGTTTTTT; cdr3_aa: CASSDTIGGALDEKLFF
d_call: TRBD1; clone_size: NA; v_call: TRBV30; j_call: TRBJ1-2; cdr3_nt: TGTGCCTGGGTTCCCGACAGGGCCGTTGAGTATGGCTACACCTTC; cdr3_aa: CAWVPDRAVEYGYTF
d_call: NA; clone_size: NA; v_call: TRBV4-1; j_call: TRBJ1-4; cdr3_nt: TGCGCCAGCAGCCCCCTACAGGCGGCCAGACAAAATGAAAAACTGTTTTTT; cdr3_aa: CASSPLQAARQNEKLFF
d_call: NA; clone_size: NA; v_call: TRBV6-6; j_call: TRBJ1-2; cdr3_nt: TGTGCCAGCAGTTATAGTGGAGGGGCTATGAGTAATGGCTACACCTTC; cdr3_aa: CASSYSGGAMSNGYTF
d_call: TRBD1; clone_size: NA; v_call: TRBV24-1; j_call: TRBJ2-5; cdr3_nt: TGTGCCACCAGTGACCCTACAGGGGAAGAGACCCAGTACTTC; cdr3_aa: CATSDPTGEETQYF